These 32 T cell receptor beta chains were sequenced from one sample in a study of T cell responses to AZD1222 COVID-19 vaccine. Measured with immunoSEQ multiplex PCR; TCRdb has only the in-frame clones, and not every one. The sample consists of roughly 130,000 clones, 75% to 95% of them appearing once. The sequencing here drew on peripheral blood, taken on day 0 of AZD1222 vaccination. These receptors were obtained from an adult in good health.

This chain connects TRBV4-1 to TRBJ1-5; a possible D gene is TRBD1 (5 bases). This CDR3 has 16 residues. Deletions cut 1 base from V and 0 bases from J, with 10 bases between. Per the germline V gene, CDR1 is MGHRA and CDR2 is YSYEKL. The CDR3 sequence: CASSQADSYSNQPQHF. The CDR3 region has the DNA TGCGCCAGCAGCCAAGCCGACAGTTATAGCAATCAGCCCCAGCATTTT.

This chain joins TRBV5-4 and TRBJ2-3; D not certain. The V end was cut by 1 base, the J end by 0 bases, with 6 bases between. Germline lookup yields CDR1 SGHNT and CDR2 YYREEE (reference sequence). CDR3 size: 14 residues. In DNA, the CDR3 is TGTGCCAGCAGCTTGAAACGGAGCACAGATACGCAGTATTTT. The encoded protein is CASSLKRSTDTQYF.

This rearrangement joins TRBV3-1 (or the pseudogene TRBV3-2) to TRBJ2-2, with TRBD2 as a possible D gene (6 bases). Germline-derived CDR1 and CDR2 are LGHDT and YNNKEL (reference sequence). The CDR3 runs to 16 residues. Trimming removed 0 bases at V and 7 bases at J, with 15 bases between. The CDR3 region is CASSQDISGRGGELFF. CDR3 in DNA: TGTGCCAGCAGCCAAGATATTAGCGGTAGAGGCGGGGAGCTGTTTTTT.

V is TRBV7-9 and J is TRBJ2-6; TRBD1 is a possible D gene (6 bases). The V and J ends lost 4 bases and 0 bases respectively, with 7 bases between them. The CDR3 spans 15 residues. CDR1 is SEHNR, CDR2 FQNEAQ, per germline (reference sequence). This CDR3 is CASSWGPSGANVLTF. DNA of the CDR3: TGTGCCAGCAGCTGGGGGCCCTCTGGGGCCAACGTCCTGACTTTC.

This clone was detected only a few times. The chain combines TRBV2 with TRBJ2-3; D ambiguous. The CDR3 has 13 residues. Trimming removed 6 bases from V and 6 bases from J, with 13 bases in between. Per the germline V gene, CDR1 is SNHLY and CDR2 is FYNNEI. CDR3 protein: CASRDLAMDTQYF. In DNA, the CDR3 is TGTGCCAGCAGGGATTTAGCAATGGATACGCAGTATTTT.

The chain is built from TRBV9 and TRBJ1-4, with TRBD1 as a possible D gene (5 bases). The CDR3 spans 13 residues. Germline loops: CDR1 SGDLS, CDR2 YYNGEE. Trimming cost V 8 bases and J 0 bases, with 8 bases left between them. CDR3 in amino acids: CASRGSTNEKLFF. The CDR3 DNA follows: TGTGCCAGTAGGGGATCAACTAATGAAAAACTGTTTTTT.

The rearrangement uses TRBV6-1 and TRBJ2-1, with D perhaps assigned TRBD1 or TRBD2 (5 bases each). Trimming took 1 base from V and 0 from J, leaving 7 bases between them. Germline CDR1 reads MNHNS; CDR2 reads SASEGT. This CDR3 is built from 15 residues. CDR3 in DNA: TGTGCCAGCAGTGAAGAGGGGAGCTCCTACAATGAGCAGTTCTTC. Its protein is CASSEEGSSYNEQFF.

The V call is TRBV13, the J call TRBJ2-5, with no clear D. V was clipped by 1 base and J by 4 bases, with 7 bases between them. The CDR3 contains 13 residues. The germline V gene encodes CDR1 PRHDT and CDR2 FYEKMQ (reference sequence). The CDR3 sequence: CASSLESRETQYF. The CDR3 DNA follows: TGTGCCAGCAGCTTAGAGAGCAGAGAGACCCAGTACTTC.

V and J are TRBV9 and TRBJ1-1; no firm D call. V dropped 0 bases and J dropped 1 base, with 10 bases sitting between them. The length of the CDR3 is 15 residues. From germline, CDR1 is SGDLS and CDR2 YYNGEE. CDR3 in DNA: TGTGCCAGCAGCGTAGGCCCTACGGCGAACACTGAAGCTTTCTTT. Amino acid sequence: CASSVGPTANTEAFF.

The chain is built from TRBV11-3 and TRBJ2-2; TRBD1 agrees at 8 bases. With 7 bases clipped from V and 4 bases from J, the junction kept 5 bases outside the gene matches. Per germline, CDR1 SGHNT and CDR2 YENEEA. The CDR3 has 14 residues. CDR3 sequence (DNA): TGTGCCAGCAACACAGGGGGACTCACCGGGGAGCTGTTTTTT. It yields the protein CASNTGGLTGELFF.

The chain uses TRBV7-2 and TRBJ1-2, with D perhaps matching TRBD1 (5 bases). V was shortened by 1 base and J by 1 base, with 7 bases between the two germline ends. This CDR3 is 14 amino acids long. Looked up from germline, CDR1 is SGHTA and CDR2 is FQGNSA. Written as DNA, the CDR3 is TGTGCCAGCAGCTTAGGGGGGGTTAACTATGGCTACACCTTC. Its translation is CASSLGGVNYGYTF.

The chain carries TRBV6-5 and TRBJ1-4, with D unclear. This CDR3 is built from 12 residues. V was trimmed by 7 bases and J by 7 bases, leaving 10 bases between them. Germline values: CDR1 MNHEY, CDR2 SVGAGI. The CDR3 DNA sequence: TGTGCCAGCACCCTGGCGGGTGAAAAACTGTTTTTT. It codes for CASTLAGEKLFF.

The chain employs TRBV7-2 and TRBJ1-6, with D unclear. V was cut by 3 bases and J by 0 bases, with 9 bases left in between. Germline V lookup: CDR1 SGHTA, CDR2 FQGNSA. This CDR3 has 16 residues. CDR3 DNA: TGTGCCAGCAGCTTGGACGGTAGCTCCTATAATTCACCCCTCCACTTT. This translates into CASSLDGSSYNSPLHF.

This clone came up a few times. The V call is TRBV5-4, the J call TRBJ1-3; no reliable D call. Trimming removed 4 bases from V and 0 bases from J, with 8 bases in between. Per the germline V gene, CDR1 is SGHNT and CDR2 is YYREEE (reference sequence). The CDR3 totals 14 residues. The CDR3 sequence is CASSTPGSGNTIYF. The CDR3 DNA follows: TGTGCCAGCAGCACCCCCGGCTCTGGAAACACCATATATTTT.

The V gene is TRBV24-1, the J gene TRBJ1-1; no definite D call. CDR3 length equals 13 residues. Trimming removed 0 bases from V and 0 bases from J, with 1 base in between. Germline CDR1 and CDR2: KGHDR and SFDVKD. CDR3 nucleotides: TGTGCCACCAGTGATTTGATGAACACTGAAGCTTTCTTT. Translated: CATSDLMNTEAFF.

The rearrangement links TRBV3-1 (or the pseudogene TRBV3-2) to TRBJ1-2; D is unresolved. The germline gives CDR1 LGHDT, CDR2 YNNKEL (reference sequence). V was trimmed by 1 base and J by 4 bases, leaving 10 bases between them. The CDR3 runs to 14 residues. Here the CDR3 DNA reads TGTGCCAGCAGCCAAGTTACAGTTCTCTATGGCTACACCTTC. Its translation: CASSQVTVLYGYTF.

The chain employs TRBV2 and TRBJ1-2; no firm D call. Trimming took 5 bases from V and 8 from J, leaving 12 bases between them. The CDR3 length is 12 residues. Germline assignment: CDR1 SNHLY and CDR2 FYNNEI. CDR3 coding DNA: TGTGCCAGCAGTAGGACGGCCCTGGGCTACACCTTC. Translation gives CASSRTALGYTF.

The V gene is TRBV5-4, the J gene TRBJ2-5, with 7 bases lining up with TRBD1. V shed 1 base and J 1 base; nucleotides not matched to a gene: 7. Germline CDR1 and CDR2: SGHNT and YYREEE (reference sequence). The CDR3 runs 16 residues. The CDR3 loop reads CASSLRTGASQETQYF. In DNA form, the CDR3 reads TGTGCCAGCAGCTTGCGCACAGGGGCCTCCCAAGAGACCCAGTACTTC. The whole variable domain, remainder taken from reference TRBV5-4 and TRBJ2-5, is ETGVTQSPTHLIKTRGQQVTLRCSSQSGHNTVSWYQQALGQGPQFIFQYYREEENGRGNFPPRFSGLQFPNYSSELNVNALELDDSALYLCASSLRTGASQETQYFGPGTRLLVL.

The J gene is TRBJ1-5, the V gene TRBV6-1, with a tentative D call TRBD1 (6 bases). CDR1 and CDR2 (germline): MNHNS, SASEGT. The CDR3 runs to 14 residues. Between the trimmed V and J ends, which lost 4 bases and 2 bases, there was a span of 9 bases. CDR3 region: CASSAAGGNQPQHF. The CDR3 nucleotides are TGTGCCAGCAGTGCAGCAGGGGGCAATCAGCCCCAGCATTTT.

The genes are TRBV5-4 and TRBJ2-7; TRBD1 might be the D (5 bases). Deletions cut 2 bases from V and 0 bases from J, with 6 bases between. Germline values: CDR1 SGHNT, CDR2 YYREEE (reference sequence). The CDR3 spans 13 residues. CDR3: CASSFQGSYEQYF. The CDR3 DNA follows: TGTGCCAGCAGCTTTCAGGGCTCCTACGAGCAGTACTTC.

The V and J genes are TRBV18 and TRBJ2-7, with D possibly called TRBD1 or TRBD2 (6 bases each). V was shortened by 4 bases and J by 6 bases, with 25 bases between the two germline ends. The CDR3 length is 17 residues. Germline values: CDR1 KGHSH, CDR2 LQKENI. CDR3 sequence (DNA): TGTGCCAGCTCACTTTCCGGGACGATCGGGGGCGGCGGCGAGCAGTACTTC. Protein: CASSLSGTIGGGGEQYF. Filled out from reference TRBV18 and TRBJ2-7, the complete variable domain reads NAGVMQNPRHLVRRRGQEARLRCSPMKGHSHVYWYRQLPEEGLKFMVYLQKENIIDESGMPKERFSAEFPKEGPSILRIQQVVRGDSAAYFCASSLSGTIGGGGEQYFGPGTRLTVT.

This clone was counted once. The V gene is TRBV4-3, the J gene TRBJ2-1; 10 bases map to TRBD1. The CDR3 spans 15 residues. Germline lookup yields CDR1 LGHNA and CDR2 YSLEER. Trimming cost V 4 bases and J 7 bases; bases outside gene matches: 7. This chain's CDR3 is CASSRERQGANEQFF. The CDR3 region has the DNA TGCGCCAGCAGCCGAGAAAGACAGGGGGCAAATGAGCAGTTCTTC.

The gene calls are TRBV27 and TRBJ1-4; D possibly corresponds to TRBD1 (5 bases). V lost 2 bases to trimming and J lost 3 bases, with 19 bases between them. From germline, CDR1 is MNHEY and CDR2 SMNVEV (reference sequence). This CDR3 comprises 18 residues. CDR3: CASSLGWRPGLANEKLFF. The CDR3 bases are TGTGCCAGCAGTTTAGGTTGGCGGCCGGGGCTTGCTAATGAAAAACTGTTTTTT.

This chain joins TRBV3-1 (or the pseudogene TRBV3-2) and TRBJ1-3, with D maybe TRBD1 (5 bases). Trimming took 4 bases from V and 3 from J, leaving 16 bases between them. The CDR3 runs to 16 residues. The germline gives CDR1 LGHDT, CDR2 YNNKEL (reference sequence). CDR3 sequence: CASSPLFGTVGNTIYF. CDR3 bases: TGTGCCAGCAGCCCGCTTTTTGGGACGGTTGGAAACACCATATATTTT.

The chain is built from TRBV2 and TRBJ1-1, with D possibly TRBD1 on 5 matching bases. This CDR3 is 15 amino acids long. V gave up 4 bases and J gave up 1 base, with 13 bases separating them. Per germline, CDR1 SNHLY and CDR2 FYNNEI. The DNA for the CDR3 is TGTGCCAGCAGTGCCCCAATAGGACAGAACACTGAAGCTTTCTTT. Its translation: CASSAPIGQNTEAFF.

This sequence joins TRBV5-4 and TRBJ2-1; 7 bases fit TRBD2. The CDR3 contains 16 residues. V lost 0 bases, J lost 2 bases, and 5 bases stayed unmatched. CDR1 is SGHNT and CDR2 is YYREEE in the germline V gene (reference sequence). CDR3 amino acids: CASSLGGLAAYNEQFF. CDR3 DNA: TGTGCCAGCAGCTTGGGAGGCCTAGCGGCCTACAATGAGCAGTTCTTC.

The chain couples TRBV5-4 to TRBJ1-1; D remains unclear. The V and J ends lost 0 bases and 2 bases respectively, with 8 bases between them. This CDR3 has 14 residues. Germline V CDR1 and CDR2: SGHNT, YYREEE (reference sequence). DNA of the CDR3: TGTGCCAGCAGCTTGGAACAGAGAAACACTGAAGCTTTCTTT. Protein product: CASSLEQRNTEAFF.

Details on this clone: One junction end does not reproduce the germline sequence, and a read error may be involved. The chain uses TRBV2 and TRBJ2-7; D might be TRBD1 or TRBD2, each matching 5 bases. The CDR3 covers 16 residues. From germline, CDR1 is SNHLY and CDR2 FYNNEI. The CDR3 nucleotides read TGTGCCAGCAGCGAAGACTCCGGGACGGGCTCCTACGAGCAGTACTTC. It translates to CASSEDSGTGSYEQYF.

This chain connects TRBV7-9 to TRBJ2-3, with 10 bases matching TRBD1. J lost 3 bases, V lost 2 bases, and 5 bases had no gene match. The length of the CDR3 is 16 residues. The germline gives CDR1 SEHNR, CDR2 FQNEAQ (reference sequence). CDR3 sequence (DNA): TGTGCCAGCAGCTTAAGCCGGACAGGGGGTACAGATACGCAGTATTTT. This translates into CASSLSRTGGTDTQYF. Using reference TRBV7-9 and TRBJ2-3 for the parts outside the CDR3, the full variable domain is DTGVSQNPRHKITKRGQNVTFRCDPISEHNRLYWYRQTLGQGPEFLTYFQNEAQLEKSRLLSDRFSAERPKGSFSTLEIQRTEQGDSAMYLCASSLSRTGGTDTQYFGPGTRLTVL.

The V gene is TRBV7-7, the J gene TRBJ2-3, with unresolved D. The germline V and J ends were trimmed by 4 bases and 2 bases, with 10 bases remaining between them. The V gene's germline CDR1 is SSHAT and CDR2 FNYEAQ (reference sequence). There are 14 residues in the CDR3. CDR3 nucleotides: TGTGCCAGCAGCTCCGGGTCGCACACAGATACGCAGTATTTT. Protein sequence: CASSSGSHTDTQYF.

The V and J genes are TRBV6-5 and TRBJ2-7; the D gene is possibly TRBD1 (6 bases). The germline V gene has CDR1 MNHEY and CDR2 SVGAGI. The CDR3 spans 15 residues. The V end lost 4 bases, the J end lost 0 bases, and 13 bases lay between the germline ends. The CDR3 is CASSLTGGYSYEQYF. DNA of the CDR3: TGTGCCAGCAGTTTGACAGGAGGATACTCCTACGAGCAGTACTTC.

This chain joins TRBV25-1 and TRBJ1-2, with TRBD1 matching 8 bases. The CDR3 contains 14 residues. V dropped 4 bases and J dropped 6; count of bases not matched to a gene: 7. Germline V lookup: CDR1 MGHDK, CDR2 SYGVNS. CDR3 in amino acids: CASSARQGRDGYTF. CDR3 in DNA: TGTGCCAGCAGTGCCCGACAGGGGAGGGATGGCTACACCTTC.